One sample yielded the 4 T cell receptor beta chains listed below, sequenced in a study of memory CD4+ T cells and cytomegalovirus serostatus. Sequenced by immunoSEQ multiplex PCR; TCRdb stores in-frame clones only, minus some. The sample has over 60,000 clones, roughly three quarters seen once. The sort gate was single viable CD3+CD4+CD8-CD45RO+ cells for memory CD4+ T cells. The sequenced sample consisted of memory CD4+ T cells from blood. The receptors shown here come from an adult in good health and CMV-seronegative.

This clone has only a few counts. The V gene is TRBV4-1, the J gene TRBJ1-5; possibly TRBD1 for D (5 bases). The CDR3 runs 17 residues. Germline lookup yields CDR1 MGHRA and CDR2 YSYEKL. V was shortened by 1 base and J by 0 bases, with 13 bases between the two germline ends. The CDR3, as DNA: TGCGCCAGCAGCCAAGGGTTGACGAGGGGTAGCAATCAGCCCCAGCATTTT. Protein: CASSQGLTRGSNQPQHF.

In nucleotides, the CDR3 is TGCGCCAGCAGCTTGATCCCGGCAGATACGCAGTATTTT. Its translation: CASSLIPADTQYF. The rearrangement links TRBV5-1 to TRBJ2-3; D remains ambiguous. The germline V gene has CDR1 SGHRS and CDR2 YFSETQ. This CDR3 region has 13 residues. V shed 1 base and J shed 4 bases, with 7 bases lying between them. The variable domain in full, with the rest retrieved from reference TRBV5-1 and TRBJ2-3, is KAGVTQTPRYLIKTRGQQVTLSCSPISGHRSVSWYQQTPGQGLQFLFEYFSETQRNKGNFPGRFSGRQFSNSRSEMNVSTLELGDSALYLCASSLIPADTQYFGPGTRLTVL.

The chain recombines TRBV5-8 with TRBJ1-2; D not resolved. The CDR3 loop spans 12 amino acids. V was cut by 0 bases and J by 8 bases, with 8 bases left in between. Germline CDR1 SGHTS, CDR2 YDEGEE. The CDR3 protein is CASSLGPEGYTF. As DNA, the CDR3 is TGTGCCAGCAGCTTGGGTCCGGAAGGCTACACCTTC. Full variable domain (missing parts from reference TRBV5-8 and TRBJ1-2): EAGVTQSPTHLIKTRGQQATLRCSPISGHTSVYWYQQALGLGLQFLLWYDEGEERNRGNFPPRFSGRQFPNYSSELNVNALELEDSALYLCASSLGPEGYTFGSGTRLTVV.

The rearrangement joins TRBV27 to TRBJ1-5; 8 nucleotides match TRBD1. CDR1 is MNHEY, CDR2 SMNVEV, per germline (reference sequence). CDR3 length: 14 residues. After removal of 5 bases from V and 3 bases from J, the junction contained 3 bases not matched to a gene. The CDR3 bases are TGTGCCAGCAGTGGGACAGGCGACAATCAGCCCCAGCATTTT. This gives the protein CASSGTGDNQPQHF.